This T cell receptor beta chain was sequenced during a study of T cells after yellow fever vaccination. The junction had 7 bases not matched to a gene; V was cut back by 2 bases and J by 2 bases. There are 16 residues in the CDR3. Notes on this clonotype: No antigen is known for it.

Using its own MiXCR run on the 5' RACE reads, TCRdb lists one record per CDR3 protein. The profile shows approximately 550,000 distinct CDR3 sequences, 15% to 20% of them singletons. General study results and limits: The secondary response was weaker, and its peak arrived faster, on day 5 versus 15.

The material sequenced was PBMCs, taken 15 days after the yellow fever booster vaccination. The chain combines TRBV23-1 with TRBJ2-7; 9 positions agree with TRBD1. TRBV23-1 is assigned to the ORF class and has an uncertain function. The receptor was isolated from a man between 25 and 39 years old who received the YFV17D yellow fever vaccine. The CDR3 region is CASSQNRDRVPYEQYF. The CDR3, as DNA: TGCGCCAGCAGTCAAAACCGGGACAGGGTCCCCTACGAGCAGTACTTC.